A selection of T cell receptor beta chains follows, all from one sample in a study of T cells in localized non-small cell lung cancer. Using immunoSEQ multiplex PCR, the repertoire was profiled, and TCRdb retains in-frame clones only, with some absent. The table includes a few thousand clones, about a quarter detected once. This specimen consisted of normal lung tissue next to the tumor, obtained before any cancer treatment. All receptors come from a man aged 35 to 69 with stage III lung adenocarcinoma. Each CDR3 is given with its conserved first and last residue. Fields, in order: J gene, V gene, CDR3 protein.

TRBJ2-3 TRBV30 CAWTGGSDTQYF
TRBJ2-1 TRBV11-3 CASSFGGKYNEQFF
TRBJ2-5 TRBV6-8 CASTATQETQYF
TRBJ1-2 TRBV19 CASRIGQGGMGGYTF
TRBJ2-1 TRBV6-8 CASSYPAEPLSSYNEQFF
TRBJ1-5 TRBV6-7 CASSSAIGDPPQHF
TRBJ2-7 TRBV11-3 CASSQGARSYEQYF
TRBJ2-1 TRBV6-8 CASSSLRGGDPYNEQFF
TRBJ1-6 TRBV19 CASLRTDNSPLHF
TRBJ1-6 TRBV2 CASYRGTGYSPLHF
TRBJ2-7 TRBV6-8 CASNNLGGNDEQYF
TRBJ2-7 TRBV23-1 CASSQARGPTYEQYF
TRBJ1-1 TRBV30 CAWTRLGTEAFF
TRBJ2-7 TRBV5-1 CASSALTSGGANEQYF
TRBJ1-1 TRBV29-1 CSVVGRQDTEAFF
TRBJ2-7 TRBV19 CASSNQGTELSYEQYF
TRBJ2-1 TRBV11-3 CASSTTAGETEQFF
TRBJ1-1 TRBV11-3 CASSFRQGDTEAFF
TRBJ1-5 TRBV15 CATSPNHSGSNQPQHF
TRBJ2-1 TRBV6-8 CASSQITGDEQFF
TRBJ1-1 TRBV11-3 CASSLRGIVVTEAFF
TRBJ2-1 TRBV19 CASTPGQGHSYNEQFF
TRBJ2-7 TRBV11-3 CASSLRDREIHEQYF
TRBJ2-1 TRBV11-3 CASSPTAGGSKNEQFF
TRBJ2-3 TRBV29-1 CSVASGDSTDTQYF
TRBJ2-1 TRBV30 CARRGLAGGNNEQFF
TRBJ1-5 TRBV18 CASSPGQGINQPQHF
TRBJ2-3 TRBV11-3 CASSSMGQGSDTQYF